This T cell receptor (beta chain) was profiled in a study of shared clonotypes between healthy human individuals. Assay used: immunoSEQ multiplex PCR; TCRdb lists only in-frame clones, some missing. Of 1,400,000 or so clones listed, about 98.5% are singletons. A single count supports this clone. Germline-derived CDR1 and CDR2 are SGHRS and YFSETQ. This CDR3 spans 15 amino acids. Trimming removed 0 bases at V and 0 bases at J, with 10 bases between. Sequenced: naive CD4+ T cells sorted from blood. Subset of the sample: CD45RA+ positively selected. The TCR originated in a man aged 25 to 45 in good health. The chain combines TRBV5-1 with TRBJ2-7; no clear D. The CDR3 bases are TGCGCCAGCAGCTTGGCCGGACCGAACTCCTACGAGCAGTACTTC. Its translation is CASSLAGPNSYEQYF.